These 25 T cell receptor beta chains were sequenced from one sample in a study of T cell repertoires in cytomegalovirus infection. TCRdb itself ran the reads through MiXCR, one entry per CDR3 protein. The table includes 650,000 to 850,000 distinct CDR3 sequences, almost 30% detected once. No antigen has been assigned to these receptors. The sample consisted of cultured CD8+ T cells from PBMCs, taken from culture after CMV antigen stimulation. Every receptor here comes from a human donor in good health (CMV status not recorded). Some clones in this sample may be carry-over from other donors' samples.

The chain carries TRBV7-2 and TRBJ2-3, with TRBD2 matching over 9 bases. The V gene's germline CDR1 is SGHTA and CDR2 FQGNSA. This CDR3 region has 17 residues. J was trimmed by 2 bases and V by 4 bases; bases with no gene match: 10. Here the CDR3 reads CASSSTPRGGATDTQYF. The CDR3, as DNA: TGTGCCAGCAGCTCGACCCCGCGGGGGGGGGCCACAGATACGCAGTATTTT.

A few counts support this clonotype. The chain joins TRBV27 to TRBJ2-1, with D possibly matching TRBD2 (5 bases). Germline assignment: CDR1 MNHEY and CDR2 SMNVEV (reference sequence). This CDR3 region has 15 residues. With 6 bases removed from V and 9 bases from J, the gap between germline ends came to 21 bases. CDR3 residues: CASSPMGLGGSEQFF. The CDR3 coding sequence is TGTGCCAGCAGCCCAATGGGCCTAGGAGGTAGTGAGCAGTTCTTC.

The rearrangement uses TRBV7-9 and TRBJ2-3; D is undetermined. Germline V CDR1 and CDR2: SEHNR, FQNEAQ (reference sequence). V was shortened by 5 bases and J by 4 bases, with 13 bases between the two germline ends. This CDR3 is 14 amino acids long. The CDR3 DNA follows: TGTGCCAGCAGCCCCCCATCGCAAGCAGATACGCAGTATTTT. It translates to CASSPPSQADTQYF.

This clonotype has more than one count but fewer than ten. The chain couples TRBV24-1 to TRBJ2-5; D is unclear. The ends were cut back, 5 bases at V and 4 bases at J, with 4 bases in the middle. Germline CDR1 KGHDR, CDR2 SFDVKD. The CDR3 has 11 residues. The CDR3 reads CATSARETQYF. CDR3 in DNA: TGTGCCACCAGTGCAAGAGAGACCCAGTACTTC.

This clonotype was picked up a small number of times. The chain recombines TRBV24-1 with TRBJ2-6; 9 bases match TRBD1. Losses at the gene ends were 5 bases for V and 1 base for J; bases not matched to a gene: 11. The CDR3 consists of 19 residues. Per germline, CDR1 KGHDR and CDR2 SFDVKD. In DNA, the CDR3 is TGTGCCACCAGTGCAACCACAGGGGGCTTTGTTTCTGGGGCCAACGTCCTGACTTTC. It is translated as CATSATTGGFVSGANVLTF.

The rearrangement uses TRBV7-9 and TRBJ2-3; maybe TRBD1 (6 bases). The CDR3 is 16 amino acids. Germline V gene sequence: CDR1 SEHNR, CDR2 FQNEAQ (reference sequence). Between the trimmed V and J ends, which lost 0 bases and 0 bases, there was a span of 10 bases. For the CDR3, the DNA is TGTGCCAGCAGCTTAGCTACAGGGCTGAGCACAGATACGCAGTATTTT. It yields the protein CASSLATGLSTDTQYF.

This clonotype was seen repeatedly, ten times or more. The DNA for the CDR3 is TGTGCCAGCAGCTTAGGGCTCCGGCTAGCGGGGGGGGGTAAAGAGACCCAGTACTTC. Its translation is CASSLGLRLAGGGKETQYF. This rearrangement joins TRBV7-2 to TRBJ2-5; the match to TRBD2 covers 12 bases. CDR1 and CDR2 (germline): SGHTA, FQGNSA. This CDR3 has 19 residues. Germline trimming cut 1 base from V and 3 bases from J; bases unmatched to any gene: 12.

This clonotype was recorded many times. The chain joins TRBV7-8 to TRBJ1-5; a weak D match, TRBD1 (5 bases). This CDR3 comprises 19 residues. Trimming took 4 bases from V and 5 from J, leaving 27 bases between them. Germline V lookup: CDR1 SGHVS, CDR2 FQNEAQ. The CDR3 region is CASSSNAEGPRMADQPQHF. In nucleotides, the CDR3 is TGTGCCAGCAGCTCCAATGCGGAGGGGCCGAGGATGGCTGATCAGCCCCAGCATTTT.

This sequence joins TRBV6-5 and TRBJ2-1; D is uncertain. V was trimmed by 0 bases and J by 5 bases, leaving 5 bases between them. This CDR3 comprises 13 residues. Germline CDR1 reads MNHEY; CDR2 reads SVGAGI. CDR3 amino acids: CASSYSWNNEQFF. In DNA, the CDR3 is TGTGCCAGCAGTTACTCGTGGAACAATGAGCAGTTCTTC.

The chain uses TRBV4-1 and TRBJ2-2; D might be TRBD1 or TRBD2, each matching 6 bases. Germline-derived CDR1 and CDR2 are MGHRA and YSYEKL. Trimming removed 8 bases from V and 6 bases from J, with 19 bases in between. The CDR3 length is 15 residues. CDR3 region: CASSRGHLSAGELFF. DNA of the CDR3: TGCGCCAGCTCCCGGGGGCACTTATCTGCCGGGGAGCTGTTTTTT.

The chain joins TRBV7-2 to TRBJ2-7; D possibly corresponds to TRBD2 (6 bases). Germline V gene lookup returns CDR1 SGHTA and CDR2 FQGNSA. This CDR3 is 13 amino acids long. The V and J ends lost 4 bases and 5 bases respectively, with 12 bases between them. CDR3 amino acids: CASSSSRRDEQYV. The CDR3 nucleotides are TGTGCCAGCAGCTCCTCGCGGAGGGACGAGCAGTACGTC.

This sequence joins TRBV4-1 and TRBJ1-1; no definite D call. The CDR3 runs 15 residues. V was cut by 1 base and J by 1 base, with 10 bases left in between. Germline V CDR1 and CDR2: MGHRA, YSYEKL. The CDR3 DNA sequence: TGCGCCAGCAGCCAAGTGTATTTAGGGAACACTGAAGCTTTCTTT. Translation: CASSQVYLGNTEAFF.

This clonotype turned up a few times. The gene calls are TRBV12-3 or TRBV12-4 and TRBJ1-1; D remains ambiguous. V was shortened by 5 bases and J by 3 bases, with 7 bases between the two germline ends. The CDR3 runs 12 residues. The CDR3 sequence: CASSNGYTEAFF. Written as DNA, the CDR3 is TGTGCCAGCAGTAACGGTTACACTGAAGCTTTCTTT.

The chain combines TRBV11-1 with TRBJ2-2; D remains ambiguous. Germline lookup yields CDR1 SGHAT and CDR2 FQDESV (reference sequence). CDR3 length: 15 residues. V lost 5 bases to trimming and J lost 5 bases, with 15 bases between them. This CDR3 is CASSASAYLTGELFF. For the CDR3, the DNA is TGTGCCAGCAGCGCCTCAGCGTATTTGACCGGGGAGCTGTTTTTT.

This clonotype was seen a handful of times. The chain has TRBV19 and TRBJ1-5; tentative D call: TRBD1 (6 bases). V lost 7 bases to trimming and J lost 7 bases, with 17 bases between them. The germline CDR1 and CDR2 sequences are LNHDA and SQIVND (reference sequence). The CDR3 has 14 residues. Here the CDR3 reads CASKNYYREQPQHF. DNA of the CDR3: TGTGCCAGTAAAAATTACTACAGGGAACAGCCCCAGCATTTT.

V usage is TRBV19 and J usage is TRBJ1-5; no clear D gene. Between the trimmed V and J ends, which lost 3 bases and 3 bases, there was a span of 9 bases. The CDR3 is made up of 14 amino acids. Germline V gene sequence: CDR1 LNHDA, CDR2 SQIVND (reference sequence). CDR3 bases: TGTGCCAGTAGTATCCGACAAGTCAATCAGCCCCAGCATTTT. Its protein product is CASSIRQVNQPQHF.

The CDR3 DNA is TGTGCCAGCAGCCGACAACCCGTTAATTCACCCCTCCACTTT. Protein: CASSRQPVNSPLHF. The chain employs TRBV7-6 and TRBJ1-6; D uncertain. Germline V gene lookup returns CDR1 SGHVS and CDR2 FNYEAQ. Trimming shortened V by 5 bases and J by 6 bases, and 11 bases separated the two germline ends. The CDR3 is 14 amino acids.

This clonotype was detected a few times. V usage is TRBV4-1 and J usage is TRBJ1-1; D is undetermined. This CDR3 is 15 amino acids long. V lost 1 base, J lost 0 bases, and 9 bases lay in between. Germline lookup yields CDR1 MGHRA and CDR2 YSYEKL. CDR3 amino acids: CASSQVNAMNTEAFF. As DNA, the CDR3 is TGCGCCAGCAGCCAAGTTAACGCCATGAACACTGAAGCTTTCTTT.

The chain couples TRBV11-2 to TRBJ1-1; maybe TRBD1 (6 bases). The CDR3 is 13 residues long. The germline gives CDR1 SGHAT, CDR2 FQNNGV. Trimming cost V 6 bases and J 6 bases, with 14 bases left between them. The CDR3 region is CASRIGGLAEAFF. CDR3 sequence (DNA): TGTGCCAGCAGGATAGGGGGACTGGCTGAAGCTTTCTTT.

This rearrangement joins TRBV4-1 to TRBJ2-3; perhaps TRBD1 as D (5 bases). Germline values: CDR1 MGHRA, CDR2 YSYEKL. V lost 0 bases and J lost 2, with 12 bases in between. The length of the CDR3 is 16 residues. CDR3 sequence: CASSQEDSPLTDTQYF. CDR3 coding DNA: TGCGCCAGCAGCCAAGAAGACAGCCCGCTCACAGATACGCAGTATTTT.

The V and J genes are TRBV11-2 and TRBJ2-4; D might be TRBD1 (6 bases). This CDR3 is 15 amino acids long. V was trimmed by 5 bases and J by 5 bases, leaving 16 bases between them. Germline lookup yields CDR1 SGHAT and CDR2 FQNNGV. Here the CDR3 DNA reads TGTGCCAGCAGCCAAACGTCAGGGGTAGAAAACATTCAGTACTTC. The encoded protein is CASSQTSGVENIQYF.

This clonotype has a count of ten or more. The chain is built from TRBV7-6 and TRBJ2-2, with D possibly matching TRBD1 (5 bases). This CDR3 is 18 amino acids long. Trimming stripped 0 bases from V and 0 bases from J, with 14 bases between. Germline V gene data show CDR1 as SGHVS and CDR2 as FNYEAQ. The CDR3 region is CASSLAPTGVTNTGELFF. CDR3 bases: TGTGCCAGCAGCTTAGCCCCCACAGGCGTAACGAACACCGGGGAGCTGTTTTTT.

The CDR3 DNA reads as TGTGCCAGCAGTTTAGTACTAGCGGGGGGGGAGAACACCGGGGAGCTGTTTTTT. Translating it yields CASSLVLAGGENTGELFF. V gene TRBV12-3 or TRBV12-4 combines with J gene TRBJ2-2, with 13 bases fitting TRBD2. The junction had 3 bases not matched to a gene; V was cut back by 1 base and J by 1 base. The CDR3 extends over 18 amino acids.

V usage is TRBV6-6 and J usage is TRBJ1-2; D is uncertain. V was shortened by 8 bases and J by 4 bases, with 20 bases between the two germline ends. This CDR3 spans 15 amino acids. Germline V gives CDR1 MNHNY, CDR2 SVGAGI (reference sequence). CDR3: CASGVPNRDGYGYTF. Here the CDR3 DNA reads TGTGCCAGCGGCGTCCCGAATCGGGATGGCTATGGCTACACCTTC.

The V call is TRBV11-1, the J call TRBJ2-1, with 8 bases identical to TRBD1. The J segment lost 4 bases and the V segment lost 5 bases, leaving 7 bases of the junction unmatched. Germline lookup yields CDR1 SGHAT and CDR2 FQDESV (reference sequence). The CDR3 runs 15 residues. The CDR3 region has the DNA TGTGCCAGCAGCCACAGACAGGGGCCTTACAATGAGCAGTTCTTC. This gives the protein CASSHRQGPYNEQFF.